This entry features one T cell receptor (beta chain) sequence. The entry originates in a study of PD-L1 blockade in urothelial cancer. Study-wide background: About 85% of the roughly 29 patients comprised males who had bladder-origin urothelial cancer. Blood analysis occurred 3 weeks (second dose) and 6 weeks after treatment start.

Time point in this sample: pretreatment peripheral blood. The J segment lost 7 bases and the V segment lost 5 bases, leaving 7 bases of the junction unmatched. From germline, CDR1 is MNHNS and CDR2 SASEGT. There are 13 residues in the CDR3. Spike-ins of synthetic TCR analog templates went into each PCR. TCRdb keeps only in-frame clones here, not all; method: immunoSEQ multiplex PCR. The sample has nearly 45,000 clones, roughly 84% seen once; the top ten hold more than 20%. The TCR originated in a donor at least 40 years old with urothelial cancer. V gene TRBV6-1 combines with J gene TRBJ1-2, with 7 bases matching TRBD1. This sample comprised PBMCs, obtained around atezolizumab (anti-PD-L1) treatment. CDR3 region: CASSTGETIGYTF. CDR3 coding DNA: TGTGCCAGCAGTACAGGGGAGACTATTGGCTACACCTTC.